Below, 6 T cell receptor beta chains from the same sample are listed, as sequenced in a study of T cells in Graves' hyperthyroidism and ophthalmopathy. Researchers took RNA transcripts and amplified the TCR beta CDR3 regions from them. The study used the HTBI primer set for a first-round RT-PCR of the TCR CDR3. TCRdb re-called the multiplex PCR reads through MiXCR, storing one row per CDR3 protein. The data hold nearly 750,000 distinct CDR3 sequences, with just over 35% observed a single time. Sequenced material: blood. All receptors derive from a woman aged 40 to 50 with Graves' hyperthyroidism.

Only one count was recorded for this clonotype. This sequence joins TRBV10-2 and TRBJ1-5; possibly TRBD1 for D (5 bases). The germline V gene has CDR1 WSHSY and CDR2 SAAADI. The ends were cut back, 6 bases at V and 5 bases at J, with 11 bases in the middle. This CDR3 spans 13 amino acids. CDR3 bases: TGCGCCAGCAGGGCCAGGGAAGATCAGCCCCAGCATTTT. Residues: CASRAREDQPQHF.

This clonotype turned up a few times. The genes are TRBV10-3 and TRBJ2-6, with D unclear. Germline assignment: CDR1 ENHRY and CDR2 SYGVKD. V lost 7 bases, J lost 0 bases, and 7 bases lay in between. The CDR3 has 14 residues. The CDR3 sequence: CAITKSSGANVLTF. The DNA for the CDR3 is TGTGCCATCACGAAAAGCTCTGGGGCCAACGTCCTGACTTTC.

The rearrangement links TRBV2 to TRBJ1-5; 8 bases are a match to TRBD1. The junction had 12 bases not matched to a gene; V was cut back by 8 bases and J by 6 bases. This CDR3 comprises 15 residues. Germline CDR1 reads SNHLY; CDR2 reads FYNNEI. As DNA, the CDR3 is TGTGCCAGCGAGATGACAGGGGCAGGCAGTCAGCCCCAGCATTTT. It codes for CASEMTGAGSQPQHF.

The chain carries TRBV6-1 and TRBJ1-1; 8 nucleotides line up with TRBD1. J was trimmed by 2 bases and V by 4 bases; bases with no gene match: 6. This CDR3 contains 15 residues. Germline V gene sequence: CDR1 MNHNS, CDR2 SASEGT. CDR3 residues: CASSAPDRVNTEAFF. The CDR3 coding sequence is TGTGCCAGCAGTGCCCCGGACAGGGTCAACACTGAAGCTTTCTTT.

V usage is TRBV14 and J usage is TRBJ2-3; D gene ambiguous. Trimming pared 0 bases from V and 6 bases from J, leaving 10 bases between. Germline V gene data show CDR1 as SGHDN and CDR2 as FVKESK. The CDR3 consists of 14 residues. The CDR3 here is CASSQETGRDTQYF. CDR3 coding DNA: TGTGCCAGCAGCCAAGAAACGGGTCGGGATACGCAGTATTTT.

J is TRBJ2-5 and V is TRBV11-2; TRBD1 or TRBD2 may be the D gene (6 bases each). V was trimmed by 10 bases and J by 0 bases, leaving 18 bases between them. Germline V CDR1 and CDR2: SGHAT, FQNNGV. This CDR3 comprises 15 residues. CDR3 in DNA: TGTGCCACCGGGGGCGTCGGGGAATACCAAGAGACCCAGTACTTC. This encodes CATGGVGEYQETQYF. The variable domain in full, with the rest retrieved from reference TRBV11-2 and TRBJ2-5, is EAGVAQSPRYKIIEKRQSVAFWCNPISGHATLYWYQQILGQGPKLLIQFQNNGVVDDSQLPKDRFSAERLKGVDSTLKIQPAKLEDSAVYLCATGGVGEYQETQYFGPGTRLLVL.